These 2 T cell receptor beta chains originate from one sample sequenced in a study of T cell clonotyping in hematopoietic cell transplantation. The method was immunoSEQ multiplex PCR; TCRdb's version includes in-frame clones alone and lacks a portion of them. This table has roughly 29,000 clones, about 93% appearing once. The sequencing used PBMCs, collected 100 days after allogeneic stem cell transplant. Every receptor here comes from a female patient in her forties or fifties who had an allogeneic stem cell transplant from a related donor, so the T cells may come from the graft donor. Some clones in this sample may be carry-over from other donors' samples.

This CDR3 reads CASSPGQSLYEQYF. CDR3 DNA sequence: TGCGCCAGCAGCCCGGGACAGAGCCTCTACGAGCAGTACTTC. The chain carries TRBV4-1 and TRBJ2-7; 7 positions agree with TRBD1. CDR3 length equals 14 residues. The junction had 6 bases not matched to a gene; V was cut back by 4 bases and J by 3 bases. The V gene's germline CDR1 is MGHRA and CDR2 YSYEKL.

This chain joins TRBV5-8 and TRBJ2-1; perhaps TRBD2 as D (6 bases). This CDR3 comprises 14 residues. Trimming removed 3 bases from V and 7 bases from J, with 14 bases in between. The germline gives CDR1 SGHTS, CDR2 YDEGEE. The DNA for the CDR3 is TGTGCCAGCAGCTCGGGACTTTTGGGAAATGAGCAGTTCTTC. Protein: CASSSGLLGNEQFF.